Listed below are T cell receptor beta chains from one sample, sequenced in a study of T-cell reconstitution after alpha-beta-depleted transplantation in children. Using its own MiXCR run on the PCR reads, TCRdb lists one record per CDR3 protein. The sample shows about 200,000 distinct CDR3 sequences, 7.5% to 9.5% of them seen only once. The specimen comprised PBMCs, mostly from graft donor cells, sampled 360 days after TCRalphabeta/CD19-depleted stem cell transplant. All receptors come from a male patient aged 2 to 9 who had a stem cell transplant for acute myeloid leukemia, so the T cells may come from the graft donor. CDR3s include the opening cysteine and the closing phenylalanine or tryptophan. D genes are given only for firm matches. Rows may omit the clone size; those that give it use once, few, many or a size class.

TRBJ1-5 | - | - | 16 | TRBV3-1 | TGTGCCAGCAGCCAAGATCGGCAGGGCCTCAATCAGCCCCAGCATTTT | CASSQDRQGLNQPQHF
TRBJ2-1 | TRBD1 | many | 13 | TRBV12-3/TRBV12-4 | TGTGCCAGCAGTTGGGGGACAGTCAATGAGCAGTTCTTC | CASSWGTVNEQFF
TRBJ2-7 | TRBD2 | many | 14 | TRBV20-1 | TGCAGTGCTAGCGGACTAGCGGGGGTCTACGAGCAGTACTTC | CSASGLAGVYEQYF
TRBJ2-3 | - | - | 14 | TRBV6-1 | TGTGCCAGCACCCCTCACCTGGGACCAGATACGCAGTATTTT | CASTPHLGPDTQYF
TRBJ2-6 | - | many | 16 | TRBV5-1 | TGCGCCAGCAGCTTAAGCCTGAGCTCTGGGGCCAACGTCCTGACTTTC | CASSLSLSSGANVLTF
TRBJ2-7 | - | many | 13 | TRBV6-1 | TGTGCCAGCAGTGTGCGCTCGGGTGCCGAGCAGTACTTC | CASSVRSGAEQYF
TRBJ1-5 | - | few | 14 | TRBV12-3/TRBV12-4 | TGTGCCAGCAGTTTAGAAAGGGGGTATCAGCCCCAGCATTTT | CASSLERGYQPQHF
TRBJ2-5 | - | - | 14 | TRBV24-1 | TGTGCCACCAGTGATTTGCAAGGGACGGAGACCCAGTACTTC | CATSDLQGTETQYF
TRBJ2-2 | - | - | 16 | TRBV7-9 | TGTGCCAGCAGCCGGGACTTTAACTCGAACACCGGGGAGCTGTTTTTT | CASSRDFNSNTGELFF
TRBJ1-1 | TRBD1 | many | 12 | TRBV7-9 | TGTGCCAGCAGCTCCGGGACAGAAAGAGCTTTCTTT | CASSSGTERAFF
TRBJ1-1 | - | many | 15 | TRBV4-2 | TGTGCCAGCAGCCGCAAGGGGGAAGGGGACACTGAAGCTTTCTTT | CASSRKGEGDTEAFF
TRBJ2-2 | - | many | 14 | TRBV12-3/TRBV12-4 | TGTGCCAGCCTATTTGGTGGGGACACCGGGGAGCTGTTTTTT | CASLFGGDTGELFF
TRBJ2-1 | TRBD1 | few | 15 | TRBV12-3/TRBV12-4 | TGTGCCAGCAGTTTACAGGGGGCGTTACCCAATGAGCAGTTCTTC | CASSLQGALPNEQFF
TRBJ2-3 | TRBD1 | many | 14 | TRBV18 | TGTGCCAGCTCACCCGGGACAGTCACAGATACGCAGTATTTT | CASSPGTVTDTQYF
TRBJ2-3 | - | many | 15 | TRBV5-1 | TGCGCCAGCAGCCGGAGCGGGACAGGCACAGATACGCAGTATTTT | CASSRSGTGTDTQYF
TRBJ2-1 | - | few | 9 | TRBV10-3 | TGTGCCATCGATAATGAGCAGTTCTTC | CAIDNEQFF
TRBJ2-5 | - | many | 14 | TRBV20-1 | TGCAGTGCTTCGTCCGGGACCCTACAAGAGACCCAGTACTTC | CSASSGTLQETQYF
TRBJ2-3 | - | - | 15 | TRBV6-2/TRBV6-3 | TGTGCCAGCAGTCCCATAGGGAGGAACACAGATACGCAGTATTTT | CASSPIGRNTDTQYF
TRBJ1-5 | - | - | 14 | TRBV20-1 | TGCAGTGCTACGGTAGGACAGCTCAATCAGCCCCAGCATTTT | CSATVGQLNQPQHF
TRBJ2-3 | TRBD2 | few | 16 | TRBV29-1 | TGCAGCGTTGAAGATCGGGGCGGGGGGTTCACAGATACGCAGTATTTT | CSVEDRGGGFTDTQYF
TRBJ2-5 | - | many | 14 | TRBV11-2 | TGTGCCAGCAGCTTATGGAGTACCCAAGAGACCCAGTACTTC | CASSLWSTQETQYF
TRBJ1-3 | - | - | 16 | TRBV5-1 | TGCGCCAGCAGCTTGGTGGGGCCCGGCTCTGGAAACACCATATATTTT | CASSLVGPGSGNTIYF
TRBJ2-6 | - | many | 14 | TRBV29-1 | TGCAGCGTTGATCGCCTCTCTGGGGCCAACGTCCTGACTTTC | CSVDRLSGANVLTF
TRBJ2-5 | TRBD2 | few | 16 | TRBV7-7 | TGTGCTAGCAGCTTTGGTCTAGCGGGAGGTAGCGAGACCCAGTACTTC | CASSFGLAGGSETQYF
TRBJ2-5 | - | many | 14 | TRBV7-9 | TGTGCCAGCAGCTTATGGGGCGGCCAAGAGACCCAGTACTTC | CASSLWGGQETQYF
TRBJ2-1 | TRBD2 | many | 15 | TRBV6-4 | TGTGCCAGCAGCACGGGACTAGCGGGCTACAATGAGCAGTTCTTC | CASSTGLAGYNEQFF
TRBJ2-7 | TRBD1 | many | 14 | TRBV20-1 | TGCAGTGCTAGTGCCGGGACAGGGGGCTACGAGCAGTACTTC | CSASAGTGGYEQYF